This T cell receptor beta chain stems from a study of T cell repertoires in ileal Crohn's disease. Background on the study: Operated complications were stricturing disease (approximately 60%) and penetrating disease (approximately 39%). About half received postoperative treatment, about a dozen with thiopurines and around 18 anti-TNF. Study results and caveats: Clonal expansions were more frequent in active smokers than non-smokers at surgery. Every patient over 26.8% clonality showed endoscopic recurrence.

This CDR3 is built from 16 residues. The V and J ends lost 4 bases and 3 bases respectively, with 19 bases between them. Germline CDR1 and CDR2: SGHRS and YFSETQ. The repertoire was sequenced with immunoSEQ multiplex PCR; TCRdb's copy has only in-frame clones and lacks some. The repertoire includes approximately 8,000 clones, roughly four fifths of them detected once, and 4.5% to 5.5% sits in the top ten. This clone was counted a few times. Its antigen is unknown. The chain is built from TRBV5-1 and TRBJ2-5, with D hard to call. The clonotype originates from an adult with Crohn's disease. The material sequenced was ileal tissue. CDR3 DNA sequence: TGCGCCAGCAGCCCCGGAACTATCCCCTCTAAAGAGACCCAGTACTTC. Its protein product is CASSPGTIPSKETQYF.